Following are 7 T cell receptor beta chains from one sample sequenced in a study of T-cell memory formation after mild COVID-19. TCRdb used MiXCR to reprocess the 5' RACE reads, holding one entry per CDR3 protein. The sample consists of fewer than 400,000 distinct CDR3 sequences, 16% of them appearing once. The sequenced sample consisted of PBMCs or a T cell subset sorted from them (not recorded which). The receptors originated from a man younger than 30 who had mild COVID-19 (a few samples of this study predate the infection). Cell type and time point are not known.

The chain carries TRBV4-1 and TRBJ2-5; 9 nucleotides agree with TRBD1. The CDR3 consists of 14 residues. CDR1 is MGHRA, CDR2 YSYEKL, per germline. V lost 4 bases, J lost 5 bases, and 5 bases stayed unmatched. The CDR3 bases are TGCGCCAGCAGCCCAAGACAGGGGGTCGAGACCCAGTACTTC. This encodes CASSPRQGVETQYF.

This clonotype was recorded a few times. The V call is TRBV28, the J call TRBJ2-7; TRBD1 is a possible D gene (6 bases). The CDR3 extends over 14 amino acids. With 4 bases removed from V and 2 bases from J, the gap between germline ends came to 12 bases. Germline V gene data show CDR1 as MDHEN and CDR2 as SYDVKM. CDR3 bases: TGTGCCAGCAGTTCACCCCGGGACACCTACGAGCAGTACTTC. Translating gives CASSSPRDTYEQYF. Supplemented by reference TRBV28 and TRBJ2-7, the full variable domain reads DVKVTQSSRYLVKRTGEKVFLECVQDMDHENMFWYRQDPGLGLRLIYFSYDVKMKEKGDIPEGYSVSREKKERFSLILESASTNQTSMYLCASSSPRDTYEQYFGPGTRLTVT.

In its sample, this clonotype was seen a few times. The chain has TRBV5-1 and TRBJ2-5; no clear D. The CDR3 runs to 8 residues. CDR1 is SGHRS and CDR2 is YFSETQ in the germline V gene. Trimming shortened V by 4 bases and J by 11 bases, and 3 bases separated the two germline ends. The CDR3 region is CASSAQYF. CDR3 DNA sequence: TGCGCCAGCAGCGCACAGTACTTC.

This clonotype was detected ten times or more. The CDR3 DNA follows: TGTGCCAGCACCCCACCGGGCCGAGATACGCAGTATTTT. Residues: CASTPPGRDTQYF. V usage is TRBV28 and J usage is TRBJ2-3; D remains unclear. This CDR3 comprises 13 residues. Germline CDR1 MDHEN, CDR2 SYDVKM. Trimming left V 7 bases short and J 5 bases short, with 13 bases between.

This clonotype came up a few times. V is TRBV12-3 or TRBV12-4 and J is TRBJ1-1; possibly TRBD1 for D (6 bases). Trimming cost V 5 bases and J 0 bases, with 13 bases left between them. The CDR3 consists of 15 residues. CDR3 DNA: TGTGCCAGCAGTCCCAAACAGGGTATGAACACTGAAGCTTTCTTT. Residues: CASSPKQGMNTEAFF.

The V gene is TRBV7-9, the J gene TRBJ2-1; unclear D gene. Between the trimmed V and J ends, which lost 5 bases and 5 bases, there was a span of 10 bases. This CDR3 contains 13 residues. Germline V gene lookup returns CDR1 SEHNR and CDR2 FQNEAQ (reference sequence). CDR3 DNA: TGTGCCAGCAGCGAAGGATGGGACAATGAGCAGTTCTTC. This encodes CASSEGWDNEQFF.

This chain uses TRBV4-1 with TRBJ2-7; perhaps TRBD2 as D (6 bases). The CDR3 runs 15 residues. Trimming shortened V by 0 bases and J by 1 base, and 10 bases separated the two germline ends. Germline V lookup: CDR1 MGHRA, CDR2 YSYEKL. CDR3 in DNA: TGCGCCAGCAGCCAAGAGCCCGGGGGTTCCTACGAGCAGTACTTC. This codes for CASSQEPGGSYEQYF.